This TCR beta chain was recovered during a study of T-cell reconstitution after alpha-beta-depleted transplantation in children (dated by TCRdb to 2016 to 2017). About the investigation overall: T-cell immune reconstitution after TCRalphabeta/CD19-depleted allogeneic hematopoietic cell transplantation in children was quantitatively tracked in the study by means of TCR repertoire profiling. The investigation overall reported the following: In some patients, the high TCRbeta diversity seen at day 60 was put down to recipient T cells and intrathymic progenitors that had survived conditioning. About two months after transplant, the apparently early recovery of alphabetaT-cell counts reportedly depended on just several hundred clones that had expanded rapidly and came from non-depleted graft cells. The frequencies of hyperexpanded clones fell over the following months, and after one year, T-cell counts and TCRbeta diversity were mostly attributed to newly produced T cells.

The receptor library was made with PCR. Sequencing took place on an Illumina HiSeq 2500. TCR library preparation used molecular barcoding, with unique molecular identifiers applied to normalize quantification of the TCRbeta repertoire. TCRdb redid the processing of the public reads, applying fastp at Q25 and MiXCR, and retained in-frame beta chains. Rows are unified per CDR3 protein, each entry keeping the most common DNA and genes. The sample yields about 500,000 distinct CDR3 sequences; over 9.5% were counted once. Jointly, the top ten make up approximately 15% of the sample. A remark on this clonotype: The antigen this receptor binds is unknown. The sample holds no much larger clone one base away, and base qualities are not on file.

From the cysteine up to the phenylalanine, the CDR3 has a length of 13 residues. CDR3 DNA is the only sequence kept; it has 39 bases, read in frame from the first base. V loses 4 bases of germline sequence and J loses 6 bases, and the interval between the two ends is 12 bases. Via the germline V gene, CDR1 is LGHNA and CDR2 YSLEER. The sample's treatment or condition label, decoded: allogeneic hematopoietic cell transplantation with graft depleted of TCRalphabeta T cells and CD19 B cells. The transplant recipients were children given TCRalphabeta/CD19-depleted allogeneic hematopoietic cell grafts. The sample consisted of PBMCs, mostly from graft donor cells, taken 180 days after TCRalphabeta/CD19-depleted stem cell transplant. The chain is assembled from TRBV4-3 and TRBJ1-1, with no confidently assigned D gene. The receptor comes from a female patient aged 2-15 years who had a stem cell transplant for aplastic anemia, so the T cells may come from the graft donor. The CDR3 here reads CASSRTGRPEAFF. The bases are TGCGCCAGCAGCCGAACGGGGAGGCCTGAAGCTTTCTTT.